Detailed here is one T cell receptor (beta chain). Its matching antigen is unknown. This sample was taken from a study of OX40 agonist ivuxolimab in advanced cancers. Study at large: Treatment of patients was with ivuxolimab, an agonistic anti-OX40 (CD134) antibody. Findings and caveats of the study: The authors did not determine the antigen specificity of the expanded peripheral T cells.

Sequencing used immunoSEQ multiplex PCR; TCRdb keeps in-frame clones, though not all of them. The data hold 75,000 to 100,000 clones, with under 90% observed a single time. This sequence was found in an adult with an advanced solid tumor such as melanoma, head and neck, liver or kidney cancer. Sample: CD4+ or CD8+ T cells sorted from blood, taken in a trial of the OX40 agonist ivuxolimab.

DNA for the CDR3: TGTGCCAGCAGCTACCTAGGGGGGGGCACAGATACGCAGTATTTT. Amino acid sequence: CASSYLGGGTDTQYF. J is TRBJ2-3 and V is TRBV11-1, with TRBD2 as a possible D gene (7 bases). Germline CDR1 SGHAT, CDR2 FQDESV (reference sequence). Trimming cost V 4 bases and J 1 base, with 12 bases left between them. The CDR3 runs 15 residues. The full variable domain, rest sourced from reference TRBV11-1 and TRBJ2-3, is EAEVAQSPRYKITEKSQAVAFWCDPISGHATLYWYRQILGQGPELLVQFQDESVVDDSQLPKDRFSAERLKGVDSTLKIQPAELGDSAMYLCASSYLGGGTDTQYFGPGTRLTVL.